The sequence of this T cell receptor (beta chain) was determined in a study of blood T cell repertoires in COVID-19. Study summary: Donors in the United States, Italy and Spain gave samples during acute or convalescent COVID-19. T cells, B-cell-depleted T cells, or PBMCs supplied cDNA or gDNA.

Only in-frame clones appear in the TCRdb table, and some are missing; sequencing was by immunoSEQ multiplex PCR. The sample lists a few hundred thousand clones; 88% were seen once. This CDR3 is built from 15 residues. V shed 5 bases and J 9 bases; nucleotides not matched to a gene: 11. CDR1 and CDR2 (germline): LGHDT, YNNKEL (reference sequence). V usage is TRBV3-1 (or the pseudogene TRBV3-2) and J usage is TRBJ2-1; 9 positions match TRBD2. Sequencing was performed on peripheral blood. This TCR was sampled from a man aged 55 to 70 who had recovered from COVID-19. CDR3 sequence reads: CASSVGTSFLSEQFF. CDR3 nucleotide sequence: TGTGCCAGCAGCGTCGGGACTAGCTTCCTCAGTGAGCAGTTCTTC.